This T cell receptor (beta chain) was retrieved from a study of cytomegalovirus exposure and HLA in healthy donors. About this clone itself: No antigen is known for it.

Broader study findings: There were some 150 TCR beta chains listed as cytomegalovirus-associated.

The PCR had 60 Vbeta and 13 Jbeta primers. Measured with immunoSEQ multiplex PCR; TCRdb has only the in-frame clones, and not every one. The data contain about 120,000 clones, 60% to 80% of them singletons. This CDR3 has 19 amino acids. Trimming shortened V by 4 bases and J by 3 bases, and 28 bases separated the two germline ends. CDR1 MDHEN and CDR2 SYDVKM come from the germline V gene. The TCR sequence derives from a female donor in good health and CMV-seronegative. The sequencing sample was made of PBMCs. The J gene is TRBJ2-7, the V gene TRBV28; D may be TRBD2 (6 bases). The CDR3 spells CASSSPGGGGGWGGYEQYF. The DNA for the CDR3 is TGTGCCAGCAGTTCCCCGGGTGGCGGCGGTGGATGGGGAGGCTACGAGCAGTACTTC.